The sequence of this T cell receptor (beta chain) was determined in a study of T-cell reconstitution after alpha-beta-depleted transplantation in children. TCRbeta library preparation incorporated unique molecular identifiers. TCRdb reanalysed the PCR reads using MiXCR and keeps one entry per CDR3 protein. The table records some 220,000 distinct CDR3 sequences, roughly a tenth of them present only once. Trimming cost V 1 base and J 2 bases, with 12 bases left between them. CDR1 MNHEY and CDR2 SVGAGI come from the germline V gene. This CDR3 has 15 residues. This clonotype has only a few counts. The source was PBMCs from the stem cell graft donor, collected from the stem cell graft. This chain joins TRBV6-5 and TRBJ2-7; the D is unclear. This receptor was taken from a human donor who donated a stem cell graft to a child with acute lymphoblastic leukemia. Written as DNA, the CDR3 is TGTGCCAGCAGTTACTATCCGACGGTGACCTACGAGCAGTACTTC. Translating it yields CASSYYPTVTYEQYF.